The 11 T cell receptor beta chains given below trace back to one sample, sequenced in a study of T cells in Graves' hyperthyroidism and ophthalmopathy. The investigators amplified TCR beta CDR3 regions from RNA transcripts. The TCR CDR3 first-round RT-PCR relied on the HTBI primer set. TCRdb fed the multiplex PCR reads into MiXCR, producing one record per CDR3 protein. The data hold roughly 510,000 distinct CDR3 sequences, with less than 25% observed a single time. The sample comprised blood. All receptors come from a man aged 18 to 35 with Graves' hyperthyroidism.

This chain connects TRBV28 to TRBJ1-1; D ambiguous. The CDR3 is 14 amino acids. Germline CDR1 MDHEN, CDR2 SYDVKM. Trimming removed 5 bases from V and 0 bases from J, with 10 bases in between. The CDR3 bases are TGTGCCAGCAGTATCAGCTACATGAACACTGAAGCTTTCTTT. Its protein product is CASSISYMNTEAFF. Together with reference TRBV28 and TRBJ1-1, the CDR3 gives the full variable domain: DVKVTQSSRYLVKRTGEKVFLECVQDMDHENMFWYRQDPGLGLRLIYFSYDVKMKEKGDIPEGYSVSREKKERFSLILESASTNQTSMYLCASSISYMNTEAFFGQGTRLTVV.

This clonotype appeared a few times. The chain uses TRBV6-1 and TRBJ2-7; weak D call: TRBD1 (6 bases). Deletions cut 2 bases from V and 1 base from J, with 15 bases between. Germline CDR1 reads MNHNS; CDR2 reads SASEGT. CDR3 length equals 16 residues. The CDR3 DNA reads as TGTGCCAGCAGTGAAAGTCGGGCAGGGGTATCCTACGAGCAGTACTTC. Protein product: CASSESRAGVSYEQYF.

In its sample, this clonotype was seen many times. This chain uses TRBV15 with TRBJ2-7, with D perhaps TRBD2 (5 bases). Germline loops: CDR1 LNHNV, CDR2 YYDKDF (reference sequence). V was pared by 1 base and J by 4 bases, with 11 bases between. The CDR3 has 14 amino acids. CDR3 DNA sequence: TGTGCCACCAGCAGAGGATCTAGCCTGTACGAGCAGTACTTC. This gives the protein CATSRGSSLYEQYF.

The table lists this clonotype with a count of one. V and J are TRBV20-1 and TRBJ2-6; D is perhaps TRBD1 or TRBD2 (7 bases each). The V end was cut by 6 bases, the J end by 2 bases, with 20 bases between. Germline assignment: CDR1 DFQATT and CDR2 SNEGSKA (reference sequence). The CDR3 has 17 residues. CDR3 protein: CSAFIGRGTTGANVLTF. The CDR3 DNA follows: TGCAGTGCCTTCATTGGCAGGGGGACTACTGGGGCCAACGTCCTGACTTTC.

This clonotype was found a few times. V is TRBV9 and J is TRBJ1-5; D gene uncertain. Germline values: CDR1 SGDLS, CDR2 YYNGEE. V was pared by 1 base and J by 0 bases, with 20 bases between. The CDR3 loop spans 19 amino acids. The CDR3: CASSVPWRALLYSNQPQHF. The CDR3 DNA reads TGTGCCAGCAGCGTACCGTGGAGGGCCCTACTTTATAGCAATCAGCCCCAGCATTTT.

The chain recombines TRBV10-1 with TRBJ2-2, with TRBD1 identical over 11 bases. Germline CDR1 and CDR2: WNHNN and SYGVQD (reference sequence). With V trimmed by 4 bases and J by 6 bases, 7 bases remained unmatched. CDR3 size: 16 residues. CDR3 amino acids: CASSGGTGGRSGELFF. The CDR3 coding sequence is TGCGCCAGCAGTGGTGGGACAGGGGGAAGGTCCGGGGAGCTGTTTTTT.

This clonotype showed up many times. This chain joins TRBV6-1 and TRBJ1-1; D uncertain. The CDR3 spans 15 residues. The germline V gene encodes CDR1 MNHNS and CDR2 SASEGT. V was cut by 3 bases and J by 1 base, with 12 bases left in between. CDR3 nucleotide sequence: TGTGCCAGCAGTGAGGTGGACGGCTCGAACACTGAAGCTTTCTTT. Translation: CASSEVDGSNTEAFF.

The CDR3 DNA reads TGTGCCAGCCAGGACCGTCGGGTTGAGCCCCAGCATTTT. Encoded protein: CASQDRRVEPQHF. The rearrangement links TRBV19 to TRBJ1-5; D not certain. Trimming pared 9 bases from V and 8 bases from J, leaving 17 bases between. Per germline, CDR1 LNHDA and CDR2 SQIVND (reference sequence). This CDR3 has 13 residues.

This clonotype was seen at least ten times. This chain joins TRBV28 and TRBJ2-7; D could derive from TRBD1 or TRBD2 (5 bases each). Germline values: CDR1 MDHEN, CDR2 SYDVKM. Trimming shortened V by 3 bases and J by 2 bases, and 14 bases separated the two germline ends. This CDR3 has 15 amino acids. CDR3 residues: CASSLGPGTPYEQYF. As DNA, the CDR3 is TGTGCCAGCAGTTTGGGGCCAGGGACCCCCTACGAGCAGTACTTC.

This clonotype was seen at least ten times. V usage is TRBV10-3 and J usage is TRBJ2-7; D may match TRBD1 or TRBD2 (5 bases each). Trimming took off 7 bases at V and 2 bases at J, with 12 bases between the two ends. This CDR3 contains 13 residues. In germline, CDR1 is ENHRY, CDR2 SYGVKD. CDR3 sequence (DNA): TGTGCCATCAACTCGGGACGGACCTACGAGCAGTACTTC. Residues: CAINSGRTYEQYF.

The CDR3 reads CASSLRRGARTGELFF. DNA of the CDR3: TGTGCCAGCAGTTTAAGACGTGGCGCTCGCACCGGGGAGCTGTTTTTT. The V call is TRBV28, the J call TRBJ2-2; D remains ambiguous. V was shortened by 2 bases and J by 4 bases, with 14 bases between the two germline ends. CDR1 is MDHEN, CDR2 SYDVKM, per germline. This CDR3 region has 16 residues.